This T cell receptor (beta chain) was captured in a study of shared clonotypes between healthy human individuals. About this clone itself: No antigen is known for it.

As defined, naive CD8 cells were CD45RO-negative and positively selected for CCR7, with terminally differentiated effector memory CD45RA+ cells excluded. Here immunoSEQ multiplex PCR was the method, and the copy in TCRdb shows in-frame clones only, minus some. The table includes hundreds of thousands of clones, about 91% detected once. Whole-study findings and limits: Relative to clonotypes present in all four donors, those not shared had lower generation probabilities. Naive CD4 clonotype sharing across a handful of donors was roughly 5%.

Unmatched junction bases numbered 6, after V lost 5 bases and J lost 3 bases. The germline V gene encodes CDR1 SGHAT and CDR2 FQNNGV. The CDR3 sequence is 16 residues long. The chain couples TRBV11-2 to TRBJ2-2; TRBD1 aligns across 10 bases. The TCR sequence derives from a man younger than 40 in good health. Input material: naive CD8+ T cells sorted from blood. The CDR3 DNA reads TGTGCCAGCAGCCATCCGGGACAGGGGCACACCGGGGAGCTGTTTTTT. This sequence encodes CASSHPGQGHTGELFF.